A single sample gave rise to the 6 T cell receptor beta chains below, sequenced in a study of immune cell composition in non-small cell lung cancer. Data came from immunoSEQ multiplex PCR; TCRdb stores just in-frame clones and leaves some out. The table shows around 6,500 clones, with roughly two thirds occurring only once. Normal lung was sampled as far from the tumour as possible, at least 3 cm. Material: non-adjacent lung tissue. The source of these receptors is a human donor with non-small cell lung cancer.

Judged by abundance, this clone is medium-sized. The V gene is TRBV5-1, the J gene TRBJ2-7; 15 nucleotides match TRBD2. Germline V gene data show CDR1 as SGHRS and CDR2 as YFSETQ. Trimming at V came to 0 bases and at J to 0 bases, leaving 7 bases not matched to a gene. The CDR3 length is 19 residues. CDR3 DNA: TGCGCCAGCAGCTTGGAATCCGGGACTAGCGGGAGGAGCTCCTACGAGCAGTACTTC. Translated, it gives CASSLESGTSGRSSYEQYF.

The chain joins TRBV7-8 to TRBJ2-7; 9 positions agree with TRBD1. This CDR3 contains 13 residues. The germline V gene has CDR1 SGHVS and CDR2 FQNEAQ. Trimming took 6 bases from V and 5 from J; bases not matched to a gene: 5. CDR3 DNA: TGTGCCAGCAGGAGGGACAGGGCCCACGAGCAGTACTTC. It translates to CASRRDRAHEQYF.

This CDR3 is CASSYPRTGAGFEAFF. The CDR3 nucleotides are TGTGCCAGCAGCTACCCCAGGACAGGCGCTGGATTTGAAGCTTTCTTT. V is TRBV7-8 and J is TRBJ1-1; 7 bases are shared with TRBD1. Looked up from germline, CDR1 is SGHVS and CDR2 is FQNEAQ. The CDR3 sequence is 16 residues long. The trim removed 4 bases at V and 7 bases at J, leaving 15 bases unmatched.

The rearrangement joins TRBV29-1 to TRBJ2-3; D is unclear. Per the germline V gene, CDR1 is SQVTM and CDR2 is ANQGSEA. The CDR3 extends over 12 amino acids. V was clipped by 8 bases and J by 4 bases, with 13 bases between them. CDR3 DNA sequence: TGCAGCCCTAGGATCGGCTCAGATACGCAGTATTTT. Protein sequence: CSPRIGSDTQYF.

This clone counts as medium-sized (0.01 to 0.1%). This chain connects TRBV18 to TRBJ1-2; tentatively, D is TRBD1 (6 bases). Trimming cost V 6 bases and J 4 bases, with 15 bases left between them. The germline CDR1 and CDR2 sequences are KGHSH and LQKENI. CDR3 length equals 14 residues. In DNA form, the CDR3 reads TGTGCCAGCTCCCAGGACAGCCGATTCTATGGCTACACCTTC. It codes for CASSQDSRFYGYTF.

This sequence joins TRBV5-6 and TRBJ2-7, with D uncertain. This CDR3 region has 14 residues. Germline V lookup: CDR1 SGHDT, CDR2 YYEEEE. V was cut by 7 bases and J by 3 bases, with 17 bases left in between. CDR3 amino acids: CASAPSLVYYEQYF. In nucleotides, the CDR3 is TGTGCCAGCGCTCCGAGTCTAGTTTACTACGAGCAGTACTTC. Full variable domain (missing parts from reference TRBV5-6 and TRBJ2-7): DAGVTQSPTHLIKTRGQQVTLRCSPKSGHDTVSWYQQALGQGPQFIFQYYEEEERQRGNFPDRFSGHQFPNYSSELNVNALLLGDSALYLCASAPSLVYYEQYFGPGTRLTVT.